This is a list of T cell receptor beta chains from one sample in a study of shared clonotypes between healthy human individuals. Data came from immunoSEQ multiplex PCR; TCRdb stores just in-frame clones and leaves some out. In the table there are about 2,200,000 clones, 90% to 95% of which are singletons. The sequencing input was naive CD8+ T cells from PBMCs. The receptors were gathered from a man between 18 and 35 years old in good health. Some clones in this sample may be carry-over from other donors' samples. Each CDR3 is given with its conserved first and last residue. A D gene is named only where the DNA matches it firmly.

j_call d_call v_call cdr3_nt cdr3_aa
TRBJ1-5 TRBD1 TRBV19 TGTGCCAGTAGTATTTGGGACAGGGCGTACAATCAGCCCCAGCATTTT CASSIWDRAYNQPQHF
TRBJ2-1 - TRBV19 TGTGCCAGTAGTCCAGTCGTGTCAGGGGCTTACAATGAGCAGTTCTTC CASSPVVSGAYNEQFF
TRBJ2-7 - TRBV29-1 TGCAGCGTACGTAGCAACGAGCAGTACTTC CSVRSNEQYF
TRBJ1-5 - TRBV5-8 TGTGCCAGCAGAGACAGGTCTGGGAATAGCAATCAGCCCCAGCATTTT CASRDRSGNSNQPQHF
TRBJ2-7 - TRBV29-1 TGCAGCGCCTCGGTCAAACACTCGCCCGAGCAGTACTTC CSASVKHSPEQYF
TRBJ1-1 - TRBV6-1 TGTGCCAGCAGTGAAGTGTCAGGGGTTGAAGCTTTCTTT CASSEVSGVEAFF
TRBJ2-7 - TRBV5-6 TGTGCCAGCAGCGAAAGCAGGGGCATGTACGAGCAGTACTTC CASSESRGMYEQYF
TRBJ2-1 - TRBV12-5 TGTGCTAGTGGTCCCAGTGGAGCCTGGGATGAGCAGTTCTTC CASGPSGAWDEQFF
TRBJ1-3 - TRBV27 TGTGCCAGCAGTTATGGGACGGGCTCTGGAAACACCATATATTTT CASSYGTGSGNTIYF
TRBJ2-2 - TRBV9 TGTGCCAGCAGCGTAGAGAGCCCCAGAAACACCGGGGAGCTGTTTTTT CASSVESPRNTGELFF
TRBJ1-2 - TRBV27 TGTGCCAGCAGTTTATCGAAGGGAACCTATGGCTACACCTTC CASSLSKGTYGYTF
TRBJ2-7 - TRBV28 TGTGCCAGCAGGTGGGGTCCGGGACTTAGAAGCTCCTACGAGCAGTACTTC CASRWGPGLRSSYEQYF
TRBJ2-5 - TRBV7-9 TGTGCCAGCAGCACAACGACCATGGGGGTTGGAGAGACCCAGTACTTC CASSTTTMGVGETQYF
TRBJ1-3 - TRBV7-8 TGTGCCAGCAGCCCAGTCTCGGTGAACACCATATATTTT CASSPVSVNTIYF